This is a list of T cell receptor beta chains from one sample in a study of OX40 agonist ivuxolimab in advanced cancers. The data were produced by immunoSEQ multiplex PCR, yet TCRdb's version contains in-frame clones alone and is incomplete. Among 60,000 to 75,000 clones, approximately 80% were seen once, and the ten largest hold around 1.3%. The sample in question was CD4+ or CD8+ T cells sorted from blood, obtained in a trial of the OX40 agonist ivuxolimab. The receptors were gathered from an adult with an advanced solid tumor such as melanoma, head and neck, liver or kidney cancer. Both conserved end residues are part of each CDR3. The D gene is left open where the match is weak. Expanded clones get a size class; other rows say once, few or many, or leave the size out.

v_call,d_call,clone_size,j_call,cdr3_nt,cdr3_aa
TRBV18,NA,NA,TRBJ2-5,TGTGCCAGCTCCCCCGAAGGTATCCAGTACTTC,CASSPEGIQYF
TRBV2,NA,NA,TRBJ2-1,TGTGCCAGCAGTGTGTTGGGCGCGGATGAGCAGTTCTTC,CASSVLGADEQFF
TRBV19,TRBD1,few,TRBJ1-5,TGTGCCAGTAGTCTTACAGGGGGGACGTTTCATCAGCCCCAGCATTTT,CASSLTGGTFHQPQHF
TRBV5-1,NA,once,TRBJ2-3,TGCGCCAGCAGCTTGGCAGGGGCTAATACAGATACGCAGTATTTT,CASSLAGANTDTQYF
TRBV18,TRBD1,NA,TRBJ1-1,TGTGCCAGCTCACTAGCCGGGACAGGGGGGAACACTGAAGCTTTCTTT,CASSLAGTGGNTEAFF
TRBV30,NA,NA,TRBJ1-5,TGTGCCTGGAGTGTTGGGGTCAATCAGCCCCAGCATTTT,CAWSVGVNQPQHF
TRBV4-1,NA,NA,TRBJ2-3,TGCGCCAGCAGCCAAGATCACGTCGGAGATACGCAGTATTTT,CASSQDHVGDTQYF
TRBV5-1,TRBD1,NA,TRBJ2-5,TGCGCCAGCAGCCCCGGGACAGGGGGTTACCAAGAGACCCAGTACTTC,CASSPGTGGYQETQYF
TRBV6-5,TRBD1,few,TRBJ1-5,TGTGCCAGCAGCCGACAGGGGGGGATTCAGCCCCAGCATTTT,CASSRQGGIQPQHF
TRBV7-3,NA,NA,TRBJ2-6,TGTGCCAGCAGCTCACAGGGCCCTGGGGCCAACGTCCTGACTTTC,CASSSQGPGANVLTF
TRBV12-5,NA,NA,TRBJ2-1,TGTGCTAGTGGTTTAGAACAGCCACTAGACGAGCAGTTCTTC,CASGLEQPLDEQFF
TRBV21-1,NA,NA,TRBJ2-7,TGTGCCGGCGATGGACAGGGGAGAGGCGAGCAGTACTTC,CAGDGQGRGEQYF
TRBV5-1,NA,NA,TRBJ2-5,TGCGCCAGCAGCGTATCGGGGCACTCCCAAGAGACCCAGTACTTC,CASSVSGHSQETQYF
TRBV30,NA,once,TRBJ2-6,TGTGCCTGGAGGAGACTCGGGGCCAACGTCCTGACTTTC,CAWRRLGANVLTF
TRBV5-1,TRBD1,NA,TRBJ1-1,TGCGCCAGCTCCCGGACAGGGGGCTTTACTGAAGCTTTCTTT,CASSRTGGFTEAFF
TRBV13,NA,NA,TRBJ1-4,TGTGCCAGCAGCGGGGAAGGCAGCTTCGGCGATGAAAAACTGTTTTTT,CASSGEGSFGDEKLFF
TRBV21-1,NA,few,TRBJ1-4,TGTGCCAGCAGCAAAGTACACAGTTATGAAAAACTGTTTTTT,CASSKVHSYEKLFF
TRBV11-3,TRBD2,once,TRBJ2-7,TGTGCCAGCAGCTCGACTAGCGGGGGGACTACGCAGTACTTC,CASSSTSGGTTQYF
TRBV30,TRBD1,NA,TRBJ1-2,TGTGCCTCGACAGGGGCGACGGAGGGCTTTGGCTATGGCTACACCTTC,CASTGATEGFGYGYTF
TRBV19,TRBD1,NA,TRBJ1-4,TGTGCCAGTAGTATGGAGGGGGCCGGTGGACTGTTTTTT,CASSMEGAGGLFF
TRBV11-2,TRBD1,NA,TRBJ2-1,TGTGCCAGCACCTACGACAGGGGGCTGAACAATGAGCAGTTCTTC,CASTYDRGLNNEQFF
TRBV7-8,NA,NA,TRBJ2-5,TGTGCCAGCAGCTTACTCGGGGGGCTAGAGACCCAGTACTTC,CASSLLGGLETQYF
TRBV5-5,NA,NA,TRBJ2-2,TGTGCCAGCAGACAACAGGACGCGAACACCGGGGAGCTGTTTTTT,CASRQQDANTGELFF
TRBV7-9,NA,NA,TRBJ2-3,TGTGCCAGCAGCTCCGAAGGCATATTCACAGATACGCAGTATTTT,CASSSEGIFTDTQYF
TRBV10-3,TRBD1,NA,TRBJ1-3,TGTGCCATCAGTGATAGGGGGCTCTCTGGAAACACCATATATTTT,CAISDRGLSGNTIYF
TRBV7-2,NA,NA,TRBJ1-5,TGTGCCAGCAGTACAATACAGGGTGGAAGTCAGCCCCAGCATTTT,CASSTIQGGSQPQHF
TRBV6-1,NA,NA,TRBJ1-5,TGTGCCAGCACTAGGGTCGGGGGCAATCAGCCCCAGCATTTT,CASTRVGGNQPQHF
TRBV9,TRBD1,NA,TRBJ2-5,TGTGCCAGCAGCTCGACGCCCATGGGACAGCAAGAGACCCAGTACTTC,CASSSTPMGQQETQYF
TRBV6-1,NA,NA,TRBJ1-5,TGTGCCAGCAGTGATTGGGACGGCCAAAATCAGCCCCAGCATTTT,CASSDWDGQNQPQHF
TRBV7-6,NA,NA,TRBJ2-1,TGTGCCAGCAGCTCGAAGTCCGGGACAGAGCAGTTCTTC,CASSSKSGTEQFF
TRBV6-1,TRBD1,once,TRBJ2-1,TGTGCCAGCAGTGAAGCGTATTCAGGGGGCTACAATGAGCAGTTCTTC,CASSEAYSGGYNEQFF
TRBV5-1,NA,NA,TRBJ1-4,TGCGCCAGCAGTGGGGGGGCTACCCACGGGAATGAAAAACTGTTTTTT,CASSGGATHGNEKLFF
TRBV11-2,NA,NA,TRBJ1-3,TGTGCCAGCAGCTTAATAGAGAGCTCTGGAAACACCATATATTTT,CASSLIESSGNTIYF
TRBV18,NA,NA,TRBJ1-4,TGTGCCAGCTCCCTCGGCCCGCCGGGGGAAAAACTGTTTTTT,CASSLGPPGEKLFF
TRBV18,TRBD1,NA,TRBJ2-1,TGTGCCAGCTCACCCTCCAGGGGGCGTGAGCAGTTCTTC,CASSPSRGREQFF
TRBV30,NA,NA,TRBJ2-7,TGTGCCTGGAGTGTACCGGCCGACGAGCAGTACTTC,CAWSVPADEQYF
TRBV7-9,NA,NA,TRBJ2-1,TGTGCCAGCAGCTTTATCAATGAGCAGTTCTTC,CASSFINEQFF
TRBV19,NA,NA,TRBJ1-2,TGTGCCAGTAGCCGCCGAGCAACAGGCTATGGCTACACCTTC,CASSRRATGYGYTF